The 28 T cell receptor beta chains below all came from one sample that was sequenced in a study of T cell responses to AZD1222 COVID-19 vaccine. Some clones are missing from TCRdb's copy, which holds only in-frame ones; the method was immunoSEQ multiplex PCR. The data contain approximately 80,000 clones, around 87% of them singletons. The specimen was peripheral blood, collected on day 0 of AZD1222 vaccination. Receptors originate from an adult in good health.

The chain recombines TRBV27 with TRBJ2-3; D is ambiguous. This CDR3 is built from 13 residues. V shed 2 bases and J shed 5 bases, with 8 bases lying between them. Per the germline V gene, CDR1 is MNHEY and CDR2 is SMNVEV (reference sequence). The CDR3, as DNA: TGTGCCAGCAGTTTACGGCAGAAAGATACGCAGTATTTT. It specifies CASSLRQKDTQYF.

This chain connects TRBV27 to TRBJ2-1; D not certain. Germline CDR1 MNHEY, CDR2 SMNVEV (reference sequence). The V and J ends lost 1 base and 10 bases respectively, with 8 bases between them. The CDR3 covers 12 residues. The CDR3 DNA follows: TGTGCCAGCAGTTTATTTGGCAGAGAGCAGTTCTTC. Translating it yields CASSLFGREQFF.

This clone was seen more than once but under ten times. J is TRBJ1-1 and V is TRBV7-8; D remains unclear. The CDR3 loop spans 13 amino acids. Germline CDR1 and CDR2: SGHVS and FQNEAQ. The ends were cut back, 5 bases at V and 0 bases at J, with 7 bases in the middle. The CDR3 region has the DNA TGTGCCAGCAGCCGGATTTTGAACACTGAAGCTTTCTTT. Amino acid sequence: CASSRILNTEAFF.

The genes are TRBV18 and TRBJ2-1, with D maybe TRBD2 (5 bases). CDR3 length: 14 amino acids. V lost 0 bases and J 9 bases, leaving 12 bases between the germline ends. Germline V gives CDR1 KGHSH, CDR2 LQKENI. CDR3: CASSPPNAEGEQFF. CDR3 DNA: TGTGCCAGCTCACCACCGAACGCCGAGGGTGAGCAGTTCTTC.

The chain employs TRBV7-2 and TRBJ2-2; possible D gene TRBD2, 6 bases. Germline values: CDR1 SGHTA, CDR2 FQGNSA. Trimming took 1 base from V and 0 from J, leaving 12 bases between them. The CDR3 loop spans 17 amino acids. Here the CDR3 reads CASSLGRLGANTGELFF. In DNA, the CDR3 is TGTGCCAGCAGCTTAGGGCGACTAGGGGCGAACACCGGGGAGCTGTTTTTT.

This chain joins TRBV29-1 and TRBJ2-3; 8 bases agree with TRBD2. The CDR3 is 15 amino acids. The germline gives CDR1 SQVTM, CDR2 ANQGSEA. Losses at the gene ends were 6 bases for V and 0 bases for J; bases not matched to a gene: 8. The CDR3 region is CSVIILAASTDTQYF. The CDR3 DNA is TGCAGCGTGATAATACTAGCGGCTAGCACAGATACGCAGTATTTT.

The chain has TRBV5-6 and TRBJ1-1, with a tentative D call TRBD1 (6 bases). The CDR3 is made up of 14 amino acids. CDR1 and CDR2 (germline): SGHDT, YYEEEE. V was clipped by 8 bases and J by 4 bases, with 18 bases between them. Written as DNA, the CDR3 is TGTGCCAGTGGCGCACTAGGGGGAAGCACTGAAGCTTTCTTT. This encodes CASGALGGSTEAFF.

This chain links TRBV28 with TRBJ1-2, with TRBD1 matching 10 bases. Germline V gives CDR1 MDHEN, CDR2 SYDVKM. The CDR3 length is 13 residues. Trimming cost V 7 bases and J 8 bases; bases outside gene matches: 7. Written as DNA, the CDR3 is TGTGCCAGCAACCGACAGGGGGCTAACGGCTACACCTTC. Amino acid sequence: CASNRQGANGYTF.

The chain combines TRBV9 with TRBJ1-2; maybe TRBD1 (5 bases). The germline V and J ends were trimmed by 4 bases and 10 bases, with 14 bases remaining between them. The germline V gene encodes CDR1 SGDLS and CDR2 YYNGEE. The CDR3 runs to 12 residues. The CDR3, as DNA: TGTGCCAGCAGCCCGCTTCCGGGGGACTACACCTTC. It yields the protein CASSPLPGDYTF.

This chain links TRBV24-1 with TRBJ2-1; 13 bases are shared with TRBD2. The germline V gene has CDR1 KGHDR and CDR2 SFDVKD. The length of the CDR3 is 19 residues. The V and J ends lost 0 bases and 2 bases, in that order; junction bases with no gene match: 6. The CDR3 coding sequence is TGTGCCACCAGTGATTTGGAGGGGGGGACTAGCGGGACCTACAATGAGCAGTTCTTC. Amino acids: CATSDLEGGTSGTYNEQFF.

The chain uses TRBV12-5 and TRBJ2-7; a possible D gene is TRBD2 (5 bases). Per the germline V gene, CDR1 is LGHNT and CDR2 is FRNRAP. The CDR3 length is 13 residues. V was shortened by 4 bases and J by 4 bases, with 11 bases between the two germline ends. The CDR3 DNA sequence: TGTGCTAGTGGTTCATCGGACTTTTACGAGCAGTACTTC. This translates into CASGSSDFYEQYF.

The chain is built from TRBV2 and TRBJ2-7; 15 bases are a match to TRBD2. The CDR3 length is 18 residues. Germline V lookup: CDR1 SNHLY, CDR2 FYNNEI. V shed 10 bases and J 4 bases; nucleotides not matched to a gene: 17. CDR3 DNA sequence: TGTGCCACCAAAATGGGACTAGCGGGAGGCCCCGGTACTTACGAGCAGTACTTC. Residues: CATKMGLAGGPGTYEQYF. Full variable domain (missing parts from reference TRBV2 and TRBJ2-7): EPEVTQTPSHQVTQMGQEVILRCVPISNHLYFYWYRQILGQKVEFLVSFYNNEISEKSEIFDDQFSVERPDGSNFTLKIRSTKLEDSAMYFCATKMGLAGGPGTYEQYFGPGTRLTVT.

The V call is TRBV3-1 (or the pseudogene TRBV3-2), the J call TRBJ2-3; the match to TRBD2 covers 8 bases. The V and J ends lost 5 bases and 7 bases, in that order; junction bases with no gene match: 11. This CDR3 contains 15 residues. CDR1 and CDR2 from the germline V gene are LGHDT and YNNKEL (reference sequence). The CDR3: CASSTTSGPQNTQYF. Here the CDR3 DNA reads TGTGCCAGCAGCACCACTAGCGGACCACAGAATACGCAGTATTTT.

The CDR3 nucleotides read TGCAGCGTCGTGGACAGGGGTAATCAGCCCCAGCATTTT. Its protein is CSVVDRGNQPQHF. The V call is TRBV29-1, the J call TRBJ1-5, with 9 bases lining up with TRBD1. Trimming at V came to 6 bases and at J to 4 bases, leaving 4 bases not matched to a gene. This CDR3 has 13 residues. The germline V gene has CDR1 SQVTM and CDR2 ANQGSEA. Looking up the rest from reference TRBV29-1 and TRBJ1-5 gives the full variable domain: SAVISQKPSRDICQRGTSLTIQCQVDSQVTMMFWYRQQPGQSLTLIATANQGSEATYESGFVIDKFPISRPNLTFSTLTVSNMSPEDSSIYLCSVVDRGNQPQHFGDGTRLSIL.

The chain combines TRBV7-3 with TRBJ2-1, with 11 bases that match TRBD1. The CDR3 covers 15 residues. Trimming took 4 bases from V and 3 from J; bases not matched to a gene: 2. Germline loops: CDR1 SGHTA, CDR2 FQGTGA. Written as DNA, the CDR3 is TGTGCCAGCAGCTCGGGACAGGGGGGCTACAATGAGCAGTTCTTC. Protein product: CASSSGQGGYNEQFF.

V gene TRBV30 combines with J gene TRBJ1-5; D is uncertain. V was pared by 0 bases and J by 4 bases, with 7 bases between. Germline V gene sequence: CDR1 GTSNPN, CDR2 SVGIG (reference sequence). CDR3 length: 13 amino acids. In DNA, the CDR3 is TGTGCCTGGAGTGTAAGCGGAAATCAGCCCCAGCATTTT. Translating it yields CAWSVSGNQPQHF.

This CDR3 is CASSLDGLSSYEQYF. Here the CDR3 DNA reads TGTGCCAGCAGCTTAGACGGACTGAGCTCCTACGAGCAGTACTTC. The chain couples TRBV7-9 to TRBJ2-7, with D tentatively TRBD2 (5 bases). The germline V gene has CDR1 SEHNR and CDR2 FQNEAQ (reference sequence). This CDR3 has 15 amino acids. V lost 1 base and J lost 0, with 10 bases in between.

V usage is TRBV11-2 and J usage is TRBJ1-4; D remains unclear. V lost 5 bases to trimming and J lost 5 bases, with 9 bases between them. Germline V gives CDR1 SGHAT, CDR2 FQNNGV. The CDR3 covers 13 residues. CDR3 bases: TGTGCCAGCAGCCGGGAACTGAATGAAAAACTGTTTTTT. Translated: CASSRELNEKLFF. The full variable domain, rest sourced from reference TRBV11-2 and TRBJ1-4, is EAGVAQSPRYKIIEKRQSVAFWCNPISGHATLYWYQQILGQGPKLLIQFQNNGVVDDSQLPKDRFSAERLKGVDSTLKIQPAKLEDSAVYLCASSRELNEKLFFGSGTQLSVL.

This clone was counted a few times. V usage is TRBV19 and J usage is TRBJ2-7, with D perhaps TRBD2 (6 bases). V gave up 3 bases and J gave up 1 base, with 16 bases separating them. The CDR3 runs to 16 residues. Per germline, CDR1 LNHDA and CDR2 SQIVND (reference sequence). The CDR3 sequence is CASSIGGARASYEQYF. CDR3 nucleotides: TGTGCCAGTAGTATCGGAGGGGCTAGGGCATCCTACGAGCAGTACTTC. Using reference TRBV19 and TRBJ2-7 for the parts outside the CDR3, the full variable domain is DGGITQSPKYLFRKEGQNVTLSCEQNLNHDAMYWYRQDPGQGLRLIYYSQIVNDFQKGDIAEGYSVSREKKESFPLTVTSAQKNPTAFYLCASSIGGARASYEQYFGPGTRLTVT.

V is TRBV5-1 and J is TRBJ1-4; D is unclear. The V gene lost 0 bases and the J gene lost 7 bases, with 7 bases spanning the gap. The germline CDR1 and CDR2 sequences are SGHRS and YFSETQ. This CDR3 comprises 13 residues. CDR3 sequence: CASSLGAGEKLFF. The CDR3 nucleotides read TGCGCCAGCAGCTTGGGGGCGGGTGAAAAACTGTTTTTT.

This chain uses TRBV7-3 with TRBJ2-1, with TRBD1 matching 8 bases. The J segment lost 0 bases and the V segment lost 4 bases, leaving 5 bases of the junction unmatched. Looked up from germline, CDR1 is SGHTA and CDR2 is FQGTGA. This CDR3 has 16 residues. CDR3 bases: TGTGCCAGCAGCTCCCGGACAGGGAGCTCCTACAATGAGCAGTTCTTC. As protein: CASSSRTGSSYNEQFF. Supplemented by reference TRBV7-3 and TRBJ2-1, the full variable domain reads GAGVSQTPSNKVTEKGKYVELRCDPISGHTALYWYRQSLGQGPEFLIYFQGTGAADDSGLPNDRFFAVRPEGSVSTLKIQRTERGDSAVYLCASSSRTGSSYNEQFFGPGTRLTVL.

This chain connects TRBV27 to TRBJ2-1; a possible D gene is TRBD1 (6 bases). This CDR3 comprises 14 residues. Trimming left V 7 bases short and J 4 bases short, with 14 bases between. CDR1 and CDR2 from the germline V gene are MNHEY and SMNVEV (reference sequence). The DNA of the CDR3 is TGTGCCAGCACCCGGGACAAAGGATACAATGAGCAGTTCTTC. Protein product: CASTRDKGYNEQFF.

The chain carries TRBV19 and TRBJ2-1; D could derive from TRBD1 or TRBD2 (6 bases each). In germline, CDR1 is LNHDA, CDR2 SQIVND (reference sequence). V lost 11 bases and J lost 6, with 20 bases in between. CDR3 length: 14 residues. The CDR3 region has the DNA TGTGCCGTCGGAGGGGGGACTCCCCGCAATGAGCAGTTCTTC. Translated: CAVGGGTPRNEQFF.

This rearrangement joins TRBV18 to TRBJ2-1, with 11 bases lining up with TRBD2. The ends lost 4 bases at V and 8 bases at J; junction bases unmatched: 7. This CDR3 has 15 residues. Germline lookup yields CDR1 KGHSH and CDR2 LQKENI. The CDR3 DNA sequence: TGTGCCAGCTCACTCCAGGGGACTAGCGGCGATGAGCAGTTCTTC. This sequence encodes CASSLQGTSGDEQFF.

This chain uses TRBV7-9 with TRBJ1-1; tentative D call: TRBD1 (5 bases). V shed 3 bases and J shed 3 bases, with 11 bases lying between them. Germline loops: CDR1 SEHNR, CDR2 FQNEAQ (reference sequence). This CDR3 spans 14 amino acids. The CDR3 here is CASSLYGGDTEAFF. CDR3 nucleotide sequence: TGTGCCAGCAGCTTGTATGGAGGGGACACTGAAGCTTTCTTT.

The J gene is TRBJ2-6, the V gene TRBV7-9; possibly TRBD2 for D (7 bases). The CDR3 consists of 16 residues. Germline loops: CDR1 SEHNR, CDR2 FQNEAQ (reference sequence). V lost 1 base and J lost 8, with 15 bases in between. The CDR3 coding sequence is TGTGCCAGCAGCTTAGTTGGGGGGGCAAGTCCCAACGTCCTGACTTTC. As protein: CASSLVGGASPNVLTF.

The CDR3 coding sequence is TGTGCCAGCAGCTTAGGAGGGGCAAGTGGGGCCAACGTCCTGACTTTC. It translates to CASSLGGASGANVLTF. This chain connects TRBV7-3 to TRBJ2-6, with D possibly matching TRBD2 (6 bases). The germline gives CDR1 SGHTA, CDR2 FQGTGA. CDR3 size: 16 residues. The V and J ends lost 2 bases and 3 bases respectively, with 11 bases between them.

This clone was recorded a few times. V and J are TRBV14 and TRBJ2-2, with 8 bases fitting TRBD2. The J segment lost 2 bases and the V segment lost 2 bases, leaving 4 bases of the junction unmatched. Germline CDR1 SGHDN, CDR2 FVKESK. This CDR3 region has 16 residues. CDR3 in amino acids: CASSQLAGRNTGELFF. The CDR3 DNA reads TGTGCCAGCAGCCAACTAGCGGGTCGTAACACCGGGGAGCTGTTTTTT.